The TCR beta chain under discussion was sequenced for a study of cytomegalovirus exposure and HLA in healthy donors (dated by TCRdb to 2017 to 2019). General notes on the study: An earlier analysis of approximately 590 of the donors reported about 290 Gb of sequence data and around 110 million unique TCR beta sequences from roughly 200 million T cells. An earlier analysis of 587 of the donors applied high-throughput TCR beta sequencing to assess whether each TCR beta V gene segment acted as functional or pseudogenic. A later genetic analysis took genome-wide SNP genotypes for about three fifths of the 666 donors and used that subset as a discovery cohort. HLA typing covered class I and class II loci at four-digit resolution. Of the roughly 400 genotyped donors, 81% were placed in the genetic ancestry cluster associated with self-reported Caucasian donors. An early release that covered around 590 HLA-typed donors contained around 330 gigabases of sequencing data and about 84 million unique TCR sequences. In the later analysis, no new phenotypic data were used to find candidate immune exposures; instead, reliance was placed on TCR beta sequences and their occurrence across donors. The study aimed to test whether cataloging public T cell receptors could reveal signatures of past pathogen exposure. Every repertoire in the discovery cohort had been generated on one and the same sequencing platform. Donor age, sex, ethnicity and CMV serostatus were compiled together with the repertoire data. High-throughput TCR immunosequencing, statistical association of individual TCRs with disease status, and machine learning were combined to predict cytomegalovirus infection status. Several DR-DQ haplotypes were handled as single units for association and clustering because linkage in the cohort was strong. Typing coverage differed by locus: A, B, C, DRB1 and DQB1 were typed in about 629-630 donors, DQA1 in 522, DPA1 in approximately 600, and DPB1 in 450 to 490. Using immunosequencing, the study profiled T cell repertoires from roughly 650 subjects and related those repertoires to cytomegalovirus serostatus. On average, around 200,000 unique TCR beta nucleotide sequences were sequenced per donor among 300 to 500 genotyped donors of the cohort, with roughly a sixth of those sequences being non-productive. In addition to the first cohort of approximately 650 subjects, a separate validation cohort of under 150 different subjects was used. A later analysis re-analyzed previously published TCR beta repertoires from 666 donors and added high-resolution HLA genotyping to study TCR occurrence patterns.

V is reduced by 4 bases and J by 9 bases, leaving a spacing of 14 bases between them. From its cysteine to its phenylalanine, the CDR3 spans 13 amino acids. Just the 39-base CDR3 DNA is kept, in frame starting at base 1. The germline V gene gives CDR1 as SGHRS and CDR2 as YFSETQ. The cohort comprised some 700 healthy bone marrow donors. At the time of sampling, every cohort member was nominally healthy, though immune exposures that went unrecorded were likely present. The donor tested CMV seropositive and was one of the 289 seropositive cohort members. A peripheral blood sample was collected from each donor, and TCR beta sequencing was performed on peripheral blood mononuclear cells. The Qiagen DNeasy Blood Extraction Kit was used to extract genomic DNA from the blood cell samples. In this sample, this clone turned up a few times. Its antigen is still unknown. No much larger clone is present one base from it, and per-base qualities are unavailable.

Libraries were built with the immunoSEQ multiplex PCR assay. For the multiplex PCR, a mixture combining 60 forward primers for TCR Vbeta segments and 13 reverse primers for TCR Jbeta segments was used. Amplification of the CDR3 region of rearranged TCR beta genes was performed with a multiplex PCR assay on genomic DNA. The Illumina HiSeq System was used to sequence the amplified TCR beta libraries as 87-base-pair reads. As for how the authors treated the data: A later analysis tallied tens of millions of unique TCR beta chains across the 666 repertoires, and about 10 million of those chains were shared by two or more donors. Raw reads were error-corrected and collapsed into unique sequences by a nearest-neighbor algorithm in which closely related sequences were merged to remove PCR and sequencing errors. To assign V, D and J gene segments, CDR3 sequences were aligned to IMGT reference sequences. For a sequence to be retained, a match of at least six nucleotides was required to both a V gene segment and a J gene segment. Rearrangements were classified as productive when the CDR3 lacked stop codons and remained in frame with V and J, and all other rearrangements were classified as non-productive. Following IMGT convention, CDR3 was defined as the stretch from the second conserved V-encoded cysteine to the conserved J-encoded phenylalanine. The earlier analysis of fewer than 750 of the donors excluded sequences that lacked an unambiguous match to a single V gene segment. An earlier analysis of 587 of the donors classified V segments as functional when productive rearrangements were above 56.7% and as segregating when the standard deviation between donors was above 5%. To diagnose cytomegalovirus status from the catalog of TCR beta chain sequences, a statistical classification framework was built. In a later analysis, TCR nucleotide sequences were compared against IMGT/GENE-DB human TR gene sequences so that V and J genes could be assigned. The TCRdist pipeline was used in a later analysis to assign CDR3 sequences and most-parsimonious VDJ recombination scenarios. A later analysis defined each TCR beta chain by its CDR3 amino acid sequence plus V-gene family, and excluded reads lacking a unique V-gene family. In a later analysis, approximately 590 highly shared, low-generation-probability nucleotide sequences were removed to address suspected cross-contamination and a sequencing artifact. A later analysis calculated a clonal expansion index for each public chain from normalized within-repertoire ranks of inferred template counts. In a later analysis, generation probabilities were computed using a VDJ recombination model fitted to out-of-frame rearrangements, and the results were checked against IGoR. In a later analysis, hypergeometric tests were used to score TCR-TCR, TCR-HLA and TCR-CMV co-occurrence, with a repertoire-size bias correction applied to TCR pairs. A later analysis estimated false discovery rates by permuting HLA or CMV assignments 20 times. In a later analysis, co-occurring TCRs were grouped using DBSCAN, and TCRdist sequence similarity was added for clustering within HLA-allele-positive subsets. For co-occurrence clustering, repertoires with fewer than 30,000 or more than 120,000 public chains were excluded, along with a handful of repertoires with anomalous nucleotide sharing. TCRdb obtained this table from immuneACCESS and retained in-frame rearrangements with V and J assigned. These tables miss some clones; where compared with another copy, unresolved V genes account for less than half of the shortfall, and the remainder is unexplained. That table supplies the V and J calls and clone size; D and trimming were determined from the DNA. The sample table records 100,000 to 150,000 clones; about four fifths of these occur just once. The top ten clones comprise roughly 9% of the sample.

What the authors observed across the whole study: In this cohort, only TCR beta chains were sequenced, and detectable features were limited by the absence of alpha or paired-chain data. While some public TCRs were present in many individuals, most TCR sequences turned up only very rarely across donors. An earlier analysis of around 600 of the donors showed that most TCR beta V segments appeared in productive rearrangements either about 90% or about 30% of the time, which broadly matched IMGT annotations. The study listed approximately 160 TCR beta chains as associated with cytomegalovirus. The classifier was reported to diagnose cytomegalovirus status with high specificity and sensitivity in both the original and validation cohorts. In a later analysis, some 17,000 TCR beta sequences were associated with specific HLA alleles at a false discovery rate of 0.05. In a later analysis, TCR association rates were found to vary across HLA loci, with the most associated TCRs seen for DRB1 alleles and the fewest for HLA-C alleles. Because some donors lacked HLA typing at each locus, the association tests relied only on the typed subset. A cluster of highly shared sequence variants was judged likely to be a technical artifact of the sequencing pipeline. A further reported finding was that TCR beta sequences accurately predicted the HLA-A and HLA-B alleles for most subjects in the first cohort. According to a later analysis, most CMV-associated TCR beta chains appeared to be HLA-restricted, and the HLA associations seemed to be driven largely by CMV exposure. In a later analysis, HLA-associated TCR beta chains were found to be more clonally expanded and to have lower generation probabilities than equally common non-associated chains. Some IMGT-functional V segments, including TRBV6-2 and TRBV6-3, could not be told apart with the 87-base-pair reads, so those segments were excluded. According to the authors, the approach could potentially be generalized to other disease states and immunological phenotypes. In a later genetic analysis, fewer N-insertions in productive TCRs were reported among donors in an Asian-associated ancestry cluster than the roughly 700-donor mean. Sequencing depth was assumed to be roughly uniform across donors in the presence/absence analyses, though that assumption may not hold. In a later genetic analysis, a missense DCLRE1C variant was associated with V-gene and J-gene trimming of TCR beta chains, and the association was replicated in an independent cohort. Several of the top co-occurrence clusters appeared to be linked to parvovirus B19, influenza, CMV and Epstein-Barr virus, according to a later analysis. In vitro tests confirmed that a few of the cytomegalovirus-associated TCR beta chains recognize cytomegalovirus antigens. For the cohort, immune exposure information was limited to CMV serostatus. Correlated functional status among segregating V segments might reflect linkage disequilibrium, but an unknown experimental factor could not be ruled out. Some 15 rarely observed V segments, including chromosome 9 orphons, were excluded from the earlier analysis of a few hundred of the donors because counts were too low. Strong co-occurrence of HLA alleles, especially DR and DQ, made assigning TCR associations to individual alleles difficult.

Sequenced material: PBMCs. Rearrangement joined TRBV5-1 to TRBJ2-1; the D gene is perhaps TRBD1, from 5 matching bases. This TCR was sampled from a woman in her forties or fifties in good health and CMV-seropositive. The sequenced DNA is TGCGCCAGCAGCCCCCCCGTCCAGGGTGAGCAGTTCTTC. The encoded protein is CASSPPVQGEQFF. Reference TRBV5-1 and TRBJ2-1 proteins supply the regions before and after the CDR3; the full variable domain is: KAGVTQTPRYLIKTRGQQVTLSCSPISGHRSVSWYQQTPGQGLQFLFEYFSETQRNKGNFPGRFSGRQFSNSRSEMNVSTLELGDSALYLCASSPPVQGEQFFGPGTRLTVL.